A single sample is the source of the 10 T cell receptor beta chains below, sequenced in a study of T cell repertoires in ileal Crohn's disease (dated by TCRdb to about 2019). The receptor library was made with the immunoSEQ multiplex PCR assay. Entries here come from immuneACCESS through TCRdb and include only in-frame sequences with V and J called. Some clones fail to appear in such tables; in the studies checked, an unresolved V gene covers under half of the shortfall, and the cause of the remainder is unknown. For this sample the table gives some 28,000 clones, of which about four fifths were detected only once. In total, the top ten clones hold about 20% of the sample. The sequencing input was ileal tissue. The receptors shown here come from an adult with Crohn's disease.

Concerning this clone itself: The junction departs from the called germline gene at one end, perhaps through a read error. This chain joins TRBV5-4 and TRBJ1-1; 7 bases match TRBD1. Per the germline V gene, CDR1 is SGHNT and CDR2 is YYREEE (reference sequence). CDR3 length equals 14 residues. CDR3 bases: TGTGCCAGCAGCTTGTCACAGGGGAACGCTGAAGCTTTCTTT. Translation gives CASSLSQGNAEAFF.

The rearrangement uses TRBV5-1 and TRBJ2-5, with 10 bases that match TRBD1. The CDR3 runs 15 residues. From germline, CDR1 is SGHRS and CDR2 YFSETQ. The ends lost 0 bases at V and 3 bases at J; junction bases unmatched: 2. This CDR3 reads CASSLEGTGEETQYF. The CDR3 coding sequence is TGCGCCAGCAGCTTGGAGGGGACAGGGGAAGAGACCCAGTACTTC.

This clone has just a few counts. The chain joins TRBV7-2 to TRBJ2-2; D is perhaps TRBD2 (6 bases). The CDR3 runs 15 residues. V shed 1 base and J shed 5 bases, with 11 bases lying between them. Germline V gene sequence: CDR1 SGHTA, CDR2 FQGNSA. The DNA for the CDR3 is TGTGCCAGCAGCTTAGTGGTTGGGGGGACCGGGGAGCTGTTTTTT. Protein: CASSLVVGGTGELFF.

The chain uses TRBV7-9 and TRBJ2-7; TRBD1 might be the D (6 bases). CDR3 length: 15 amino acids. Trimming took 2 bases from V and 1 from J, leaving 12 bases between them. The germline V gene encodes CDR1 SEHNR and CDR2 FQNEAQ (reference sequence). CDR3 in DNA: TGTGCCAGCAGCTTATCAGGGGCTACTTCCTACGAGCAGTACTTC. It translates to CASSLSGATSYEQYF.

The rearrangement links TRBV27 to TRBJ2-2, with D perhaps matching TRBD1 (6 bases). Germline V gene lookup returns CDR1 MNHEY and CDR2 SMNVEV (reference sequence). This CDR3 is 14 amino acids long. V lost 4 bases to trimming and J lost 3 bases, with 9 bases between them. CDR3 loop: CASSSGQHTGELFF. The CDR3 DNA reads TGTGCCAGCAGTTCGGGACAACACACCGGGGAGCTGTTTTTT.

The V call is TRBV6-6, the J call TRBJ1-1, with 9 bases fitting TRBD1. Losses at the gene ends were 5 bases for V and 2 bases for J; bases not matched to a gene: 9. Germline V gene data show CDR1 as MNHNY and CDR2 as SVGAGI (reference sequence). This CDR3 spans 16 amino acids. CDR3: CASSKGTGWGNTEAFF. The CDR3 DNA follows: TGTGCCAGCAGTAAAGGGACAGGGTGGGGAAACACTGAAGCTTTCTTT.

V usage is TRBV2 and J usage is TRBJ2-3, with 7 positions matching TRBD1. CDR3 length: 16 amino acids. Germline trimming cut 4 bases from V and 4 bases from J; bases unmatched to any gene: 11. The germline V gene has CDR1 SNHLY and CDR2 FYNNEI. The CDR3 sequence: CASSVTTGIVPDTQYF. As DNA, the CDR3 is TGTGCCAGCAGTGTAACGACAGGGATAGTTCCAGATACGCAGTATTTT.

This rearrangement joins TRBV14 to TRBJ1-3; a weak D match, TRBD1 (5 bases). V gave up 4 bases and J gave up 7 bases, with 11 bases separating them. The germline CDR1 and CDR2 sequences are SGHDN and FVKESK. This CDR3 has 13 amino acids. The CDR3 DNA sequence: TGTGCCAGCAGCCGACCCGGGGGGAACACCATATATTTT. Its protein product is CASSRPGGNTIYF.

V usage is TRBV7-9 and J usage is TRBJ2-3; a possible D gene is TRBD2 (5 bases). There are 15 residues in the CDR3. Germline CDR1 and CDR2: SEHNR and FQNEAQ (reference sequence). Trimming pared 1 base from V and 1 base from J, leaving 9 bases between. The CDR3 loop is CASSLDSSGTDTQYF. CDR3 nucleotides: TGTGCCAGCAGCTTAGATAGTAGCGGCACAGATACGCAGTATTTT. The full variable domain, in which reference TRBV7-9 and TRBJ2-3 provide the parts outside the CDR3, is DTGVSQNPRHKITKRGQNVTFRCDPISEHNRLYWYRQTLGQGPEFLTYFQNEAQLEKSRLLSDRFSAERPKGSFSTLEIQRTEQGDSAMYLCASSLDSSGTDTQYFGPGTRLTVL.

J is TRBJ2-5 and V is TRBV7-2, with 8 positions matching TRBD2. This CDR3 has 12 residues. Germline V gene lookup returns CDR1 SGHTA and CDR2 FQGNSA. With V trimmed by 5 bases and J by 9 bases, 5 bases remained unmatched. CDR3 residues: CASSQSGGAQYF. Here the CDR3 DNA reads TGTGCCAGCAGCCAATCGGGGGGGGCCCAGTACTTC.